The sequence of this T cell receptor (beta chain) was determined in a study of lymphopenia after photon versus proton radiotherapy. In the case of this clone: Its specificity is unknown.

Study-wide findings and caveats: Only patients who died were analyzed for survival; proton advantage is unproven. In patients who died, overall survival fell as post-nadir TCR diversity dropped more. After the lymphocyte nadir, photon-treated repertoires showed oligoclonal expansion, especially of CD8+ Temra cells.

Looked up from germline, CDR1 is SQVTM and CDR2 is ANQGSEA. Trimming removed 4 bases at V and 6 bases at J, with 9 bases between. The CDR3 totals 11 residues. Clones were read by immunoSEQ multiplex PCR, and TCRdb kept only the in-frame ones, dropping some. The sample consists of approximately 150,000 clones, roughly nine tenths of them appearing once. The source of this sequence is a man aged 45-65 years with gastric cancer. The chain recombines TRBV29-1 with TRBJ1-1; D unclear. Material: peripheral blood, obtained from a patient treated with photon-based radiotherapy. The CDR3: CSVAADPEAFF. The CDR3 coding sequence is TGCAGCGTTGCGGCCGACCCTGAAGCTTTCTTT.